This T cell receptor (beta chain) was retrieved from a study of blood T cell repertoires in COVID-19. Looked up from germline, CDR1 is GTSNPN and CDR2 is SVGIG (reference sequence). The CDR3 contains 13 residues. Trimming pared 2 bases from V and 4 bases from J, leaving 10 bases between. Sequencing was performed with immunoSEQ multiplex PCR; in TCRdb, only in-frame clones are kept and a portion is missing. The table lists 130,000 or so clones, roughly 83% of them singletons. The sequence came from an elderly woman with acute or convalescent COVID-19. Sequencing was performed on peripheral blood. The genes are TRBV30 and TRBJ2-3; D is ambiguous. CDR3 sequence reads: CAWSRGVADTQYF. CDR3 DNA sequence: TGTGCCTGGAGTAGAGGAGTCGCAGATACGCAGTATTTT.